This T cell receptor beta chain was recorded in a study of CD8 T cells in Susac syndrome. The CDR3 length is 14 residues. Germline V gene lookup returns CDR1 SNHLY and CDR2 FYNNEI. Trimming pared 6 bases from V and 0 bases from J, leaving 9 bases between. About 0.5 to 1 ug RNA was reverse transcribed with random hexamers. TCRdb re-called the immunoSEQ multiplex PCR reads through MiXCR, storing one row per CDR3 protein. The sample lists approximately 110,000 distinct CDR3 sequences; about 95% were seen once. Sequenced: CD4+ T cells from PBMCs. The origin of this receptor is a human donor in good health. The chain couples TRBV2 to TRBJ1-3; no definite D call. CDR3 region: CASSDIFSGNTIYF. The CDR3, as DNA: TGTGCCAGCAGCGACATCTTCTCTGGAAACACCATATATTTT.